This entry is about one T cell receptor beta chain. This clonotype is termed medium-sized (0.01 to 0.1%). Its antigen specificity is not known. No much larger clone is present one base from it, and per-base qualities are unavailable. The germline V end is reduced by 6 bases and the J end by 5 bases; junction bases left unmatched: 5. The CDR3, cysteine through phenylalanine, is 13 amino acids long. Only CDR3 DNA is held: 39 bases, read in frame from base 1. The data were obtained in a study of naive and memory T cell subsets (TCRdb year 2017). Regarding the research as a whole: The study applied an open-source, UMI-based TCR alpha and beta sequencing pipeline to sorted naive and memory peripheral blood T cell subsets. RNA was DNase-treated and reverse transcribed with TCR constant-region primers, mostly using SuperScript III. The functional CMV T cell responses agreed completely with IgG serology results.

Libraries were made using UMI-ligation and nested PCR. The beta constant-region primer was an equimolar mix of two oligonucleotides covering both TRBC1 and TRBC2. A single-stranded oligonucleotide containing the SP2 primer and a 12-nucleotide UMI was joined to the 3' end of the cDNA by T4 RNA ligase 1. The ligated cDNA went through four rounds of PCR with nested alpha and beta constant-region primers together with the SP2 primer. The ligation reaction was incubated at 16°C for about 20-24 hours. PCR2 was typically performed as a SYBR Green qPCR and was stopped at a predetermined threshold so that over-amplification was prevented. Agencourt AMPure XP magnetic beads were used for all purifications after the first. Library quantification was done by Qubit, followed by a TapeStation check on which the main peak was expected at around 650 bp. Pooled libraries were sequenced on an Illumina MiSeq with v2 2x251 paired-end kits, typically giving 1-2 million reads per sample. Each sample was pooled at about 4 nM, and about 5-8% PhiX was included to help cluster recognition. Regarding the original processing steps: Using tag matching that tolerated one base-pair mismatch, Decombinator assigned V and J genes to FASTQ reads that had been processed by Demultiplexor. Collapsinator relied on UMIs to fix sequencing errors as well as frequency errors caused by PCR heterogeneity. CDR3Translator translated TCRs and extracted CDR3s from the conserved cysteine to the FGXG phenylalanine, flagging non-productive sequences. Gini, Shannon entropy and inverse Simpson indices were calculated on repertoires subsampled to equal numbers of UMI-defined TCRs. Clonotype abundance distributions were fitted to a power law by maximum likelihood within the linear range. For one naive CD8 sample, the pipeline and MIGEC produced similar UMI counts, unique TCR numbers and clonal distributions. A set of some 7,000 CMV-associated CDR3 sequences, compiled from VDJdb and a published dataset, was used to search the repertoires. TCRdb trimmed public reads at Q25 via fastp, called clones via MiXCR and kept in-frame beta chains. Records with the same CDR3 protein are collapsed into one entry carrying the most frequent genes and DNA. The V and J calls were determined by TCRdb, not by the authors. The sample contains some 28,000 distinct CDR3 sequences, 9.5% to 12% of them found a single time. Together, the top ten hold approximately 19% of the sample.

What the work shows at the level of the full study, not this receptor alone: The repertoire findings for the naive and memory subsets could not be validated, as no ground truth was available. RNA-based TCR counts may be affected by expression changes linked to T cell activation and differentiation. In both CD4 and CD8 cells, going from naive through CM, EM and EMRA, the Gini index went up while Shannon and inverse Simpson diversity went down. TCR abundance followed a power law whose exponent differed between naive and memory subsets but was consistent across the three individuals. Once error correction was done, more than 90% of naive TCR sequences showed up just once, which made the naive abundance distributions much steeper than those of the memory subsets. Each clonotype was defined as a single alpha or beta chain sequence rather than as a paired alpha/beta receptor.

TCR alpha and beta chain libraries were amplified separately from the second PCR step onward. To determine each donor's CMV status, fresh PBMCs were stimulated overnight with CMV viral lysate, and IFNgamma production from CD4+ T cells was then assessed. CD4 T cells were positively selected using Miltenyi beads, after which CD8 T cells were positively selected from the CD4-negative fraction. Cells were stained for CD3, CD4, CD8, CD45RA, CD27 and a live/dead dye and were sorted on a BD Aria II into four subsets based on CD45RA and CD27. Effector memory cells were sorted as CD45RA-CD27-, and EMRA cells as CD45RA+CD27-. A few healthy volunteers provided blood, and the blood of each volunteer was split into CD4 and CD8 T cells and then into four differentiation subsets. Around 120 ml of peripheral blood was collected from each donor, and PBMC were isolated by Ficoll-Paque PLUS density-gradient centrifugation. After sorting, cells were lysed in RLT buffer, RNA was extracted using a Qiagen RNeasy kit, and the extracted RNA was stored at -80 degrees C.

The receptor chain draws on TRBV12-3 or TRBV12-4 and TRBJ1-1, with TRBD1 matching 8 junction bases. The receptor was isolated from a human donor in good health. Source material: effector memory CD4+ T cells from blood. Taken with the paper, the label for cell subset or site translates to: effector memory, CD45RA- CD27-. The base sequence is TGTGCCAGCAGCCGGACAGGGCGGACTGAAGCTTTCTTT. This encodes CASSRTGRTEAFF.